The clone carrying this T cell receptor (beta chain) was recorded at least ten times. V shed 5 bases and J shed 1 base, with 14 bases lying between them. This CDR3 spans 15 amino acids. Germline CDR1 is SGHAT and CDR2 is FQNNGV. Amplification targeted TCR beta CDR3 regions from RNA transcripts. A set of HTBI primers served as the primers for a first-round RT-PCR of the TCR CDR3. Each CDR3 protein is one row after TCRdb ran MiXCR on the multiplex PCR reads. The sample consists of under 750,000 distinct CDR3 sequences, 15% to 20% of them appearing once. The record originates from a study of T cells in Graves' hyperthyroidism and ophthalmopathy.

This TCR was recovered from a woman in her forties or fifties with Graves' hyperthyroidism that later progressed to Graves' ophthalmopathy. V usage is TRBV11-2 and J usage is TRBJ2-5; possible D gene TRBD1, 6 bases. The sequenced sample consisted of blood. Here the CDR3 DNA reads TGTGCCAGCAGCCCGAGGACAGTCTTCCAAGAGACCCAGTACTTC. It specifies CASSPRTVFQETQYF. The full variable domain, with the rest looked up from reference TRBV11-2 and TRBJ2-5, is EAGVAQSPRYKIIEKRQSVAFWCNPISGHATLYWYQQILGQGPKLLIQFQNNGVVDDSQLPKDRFSAERLKGVDSTLKIQPAKLEDSAVYLCASSPRTVFQETQYFGPGTRLLVL.